These 4 T cell receptor beta chains were all obtained from the same sample, sequenced in a study of identical twins. TCRdb reprocessed the 5' RACE reads via MiXCR and lists one record per CDR3 protein. The data hold nearly 900,000 distinct CDR3 sequences, with roughly an eighth observed a single time. Another study also made use of these data, one on yellow fever vaccine responses in identical twins.

Material for sequencing was PBMCs. These TCRs come from a woman aged 18-29 years in good health.

The CDR3 sequence: CASSRTRSGSSYNEQFF. DNA of the CDR3: TGTGCCAGCAGCCGTACCCGCTCAGGTAGCTCCTACAATGAGCAGTTCTTC. The chain couples TRBV3-1 to TRBJ2-1; D not certain. CDR1 and CDR2 (germline): LGHDT, YNNKEL (reference sequence). V shed 4 bases and J shed 0 bases, with 16 bases lying between them. CDR3 size: 17 residues.

The V gene is TRBV12-3 or TRBV12-4, the J gene TRBJ2-7, with 11 nucleotides matching TRBD2. CDR3 size: 18 residues. J lost 0 bases, V lost 11 bases, and 18 bases had no gene match. The CDR3 DNA reads as TGTGCCTTCAGTTCCCCGGGACTAGCGGCCTTAAGCTCCTACGAGCAGTACTTC. Its protein is CAFSSPGLAALSSYEQYF.

This clonotype turned up a few times. This chain uses TRBV7-2 with TRBJ2-5; 10 bases agree with TRBD2. Trimming at V came to 2 bases and at J to 5 bases, leaving 8 bases not matched to a gene. The CDR3 runs to 16 residues. Germline V gives CDR1 SGHTA, CDR2 FQGNSA. CDR3 DNA: TGTGCCAGCAGCTTAAAAGCGGGAGGGCCCGAGGAGACCCAGTACTTC. Translating it yields CASSLKAGGPEETQYF.

The chain has TRBV5-1 and TRBJ1-1; D ambiguous. The germline V gene encodes CDR1 SGHRS and CDR2 YFSETQ. V was pared by 2 bases and J by 0 bases, with 11 bases between. CDR3 length: 15 amino acids. The CDR3 sequence: CASSFYAAVNTEAFF. The CDR3 region has the DNA TGCGCCAGCAGCTTCTATGCGGCAGTGAACACTGAAGCTTTCTTT.